This T cell receptor beta chain stems from a study of shared clonotypes between healthy human individuals. About the study: Used for every donor were three CD4 naive, three CD4 memory, two CD8 naive and one CD8 memory plate. Findings and caveats of the study: How much donors shared clonotypes was expected to be affected by sequencing depth. Generally, naive subsets came out with larger estimated richness than memory subsets.

Worth noting for this clone: The antigen is unknown.

CD45RO-negative, CCR7-positively selected cells formed the naive CD8 fraction, excluding terminally differentiated effector memory CD45RA+ cells. The CDR3 covers 13 residues. Deletions cut 5 bases from V and 2 bases from J, with 9 bases between. The V gene's germline CDR1 is SEHNR and CDR2 FQNEAQ (reference sequence). For every subset, genomic DNA was evenly distributed across several immunoSEQ plates. The assay was immunoSEQ multiplex PCR, and TCRdb's table has in-frame clones only and misses some. The sample comprises about 870,000 clones, 92% of which are singletons, and more than 20% rests with the top ten.

This clonotype was obtained from a man between 25 and 39 years old in good health. The chain is built from TRBV7-9 and TRBJ2-5; unclear D gene. Sequencing used naive CD8+ T cells sorted from blood. CDR3 loop: CASSKQIQETQYF. The CDR3 nucleotides read TGTGCCAGCAGCAAACAGATTCAAGAGACCCAGTACTTC.